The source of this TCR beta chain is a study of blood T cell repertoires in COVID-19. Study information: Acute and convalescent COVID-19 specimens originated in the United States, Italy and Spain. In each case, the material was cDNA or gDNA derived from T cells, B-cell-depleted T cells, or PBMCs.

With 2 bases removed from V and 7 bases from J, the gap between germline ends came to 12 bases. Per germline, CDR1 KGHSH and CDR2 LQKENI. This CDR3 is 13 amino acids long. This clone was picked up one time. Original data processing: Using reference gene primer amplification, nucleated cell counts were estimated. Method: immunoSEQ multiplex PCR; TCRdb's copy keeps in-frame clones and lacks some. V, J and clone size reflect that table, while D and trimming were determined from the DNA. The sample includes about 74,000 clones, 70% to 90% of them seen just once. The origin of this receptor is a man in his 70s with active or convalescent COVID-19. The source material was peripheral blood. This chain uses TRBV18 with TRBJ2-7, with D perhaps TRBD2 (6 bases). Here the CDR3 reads CASSPIEGREQYF. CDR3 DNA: TGTGCCAGCTCACCAATCGAGGGGAGGGAGCAGTACTTC.